This T cell receptor beta chain was obtained from a study of human T cells and chemical hapten exposure. The CDR3 is made up of 14 amino acids. Germline V gene sequence: CDR1 SGHRS, CDR2 YFSETQ. V lost 0 bases to trimming and J lost 7 bases, with 13 bases between them. Time point of the sample: patch test 2, 6 weeks after DPC sensitization. Sample treatment: therapeutic diphenylcyclopropenone sensitization with weekly scalp DPC. At least ten counts were recorded for this clonotype. Its antigen remains unidentified. In the source study's methods: A per-sample median of 95,638 TCRs was observed, with counts ranging from about 23,224 to 690,600. Each CDR3 protein is one row after TCRdb ran MiXCR on the RACE reads. TCRdb, rather than the study authors, made the V and J calls. The repertoire holds about 80,000 distinct CDR3 sequences, with about 9.4% as singletons. Points from the study as a whole: Counts of TCRs above 1 in 1000 frequency stayed unchanged with DPC sensitization.

This TCR derives from a woman younger than 45 with alopecia areata. Some clones in this sample may be carry-over from other donors' samples. This sequence joins TRBV5-1 and TRBJ1-1, with D perhaps TRBD1 (6 bases). The source was whole blood, collected in connection with sensitization to the hapten diphenylcyclopropenone (DPC). CDR3 nucleotide sequence: TGCGCCAGCAGCTTGGAGGGGGTGCGAGGTGAAGCTTTCTTT. Protein product: CASSLEGVRGEAFF.